These 25 T cell receptor beta chains share one sample of origin, sequenced in a study of identical twins. TCRdb re-derived calls from the 5' RACE reads in MiXCR, one entry per CDR3 protein. This sample has 640,000 or so distinct CDR3 sequences, with 5.5% to 6.5% found just once. The material sequenced was naive T cells sorted from blood. These TCRs come from a young man in good health.

At least ten counts were recorded for this clonotype. The J gene is TRBJ2-5, the V gene TRBV20-1; 10 bases line up with TRBD1. Unmatched junction bases numbered 2, after V lost 6 bases and J lost 1 base. The V gene's germline CDR1 is DFQATT and CDR2 SNEGSKA (reference sequence). CDR3 size: 13 residues. The CDR3 coding sequence is TGCAGTGCCGACAGGGGGCCCCAAGAGACCCAGTACTTC. Translating it yields CSADRGPQETQYF.

This rearrangement joins TRBV19 to TRBJ2-4; D remains ambiguous. V lost 1 base and J lost 8, with 15 bases in between. Per the germline V gene, CDR1 is LNHDA and CDR2 is SQIVND (reference sequence). The CDR3 consists of 15 residues. The CDR3 region has the DNA TGTGCCAGTAGTATAGGGGTGGCAGGCACGGACATTCAGTACTTC. Its protein is CASSIGVAGTDIQYF.

The V call is TRBV2, the J call TRBJ2-5; a weak D match, TRBD1 (6 bases). CDR3 length: 17 amino acids. Germline V CDR1 and CDR2: SNHLY, FYNNEI. The V end lost 8 bases, the J end lost 4 bases, and 26 bases lay between the germline ends. Written as DNA, the CDR3 is TGTGCCAGCCACGGTTTTGGAGGCACAGGGAAGGGAGAGACCCAGTACTTC. This translates into CASHGFGGTGKGETQYF. Using reference TRBV2 and TRBJ2-5 for the parts outside the CDR3, the full variable domain is EPEVTQTPSHQVTQMGQEVILRCVPISNHLYFYWYRQILGQKVEFLVSFYNNEISEKSEIFDDQFSVERPDGSNFTLKIRSTKLEDSAMYFCASHGFGGTGKGETQYFGPGTRLLVL.

This clonotype was found many times. The rearrangement joins TRBV20-1 to TRBJ2-2, with D hard to call. Per germline, CDR1 DFQATT and CDR2 SNEGSKA (reference sequence). V lost 7 bases and J 7 bases, leaving 19 bases between the germline ends. The CDR3 consists of 14 residues. CDR3 loop: CSVKGRVDIGELFF. The CDR3 nucleotides are TGCAGTGTGAAAGGGCGAGTCGACATCGGGGAGCTGTTTTTT.

The genes are TRBV7-3 and TRBJ2-7, with 11 bases fitting TRBD2. This CDR3 contains 15 residues. After removal of 5 bases from V and 6 bases from J, the junction contained 9 bases not matched to a gene. Germline CDR1 SGHTA, CDR2 FQGTGA. The CDR3 region is CASSQIAGGLSEQYF. The DNA for the CDR3 is TGTGCCAGCAGCCAGATAGCGGGAGGGCTGTCCGAGCAGTACTTC.

This clonotype was counted ten times or more. The chain uses TRBV5-1 and TRBJ1-1; D ambiguous. V was clipped by 0 bases and J by 6 bases, with 12 bases between them. The germline V gene encodes CDR1 SGHRS and CDR2 YFSETQ. This CDR3 has 14 amino acids. In DNA form, the CDR3 reads TGCGCCAGCAGCTTGGAGGGCCACGGCGCTGAAGCTTTCTTT. It yields the protein CASSLEGHGAEAFF.

This clonotype occurred a few times. The J gene is TRBJ1-5, the V gene TRBV19, with 8 positions matching TRBD1. The CDR3 covers 15 residues. In germline, CDR1 is LNHDA, CDR2 SQIVND (reference sequence). The V and J ends lost 5 bases and 6 bases, in that order; junction bases with no gene match: 9. CDR3 in DNA: TGTGCCAGTAGTCCCCGACAGGGGAGAGGTCAGCCCCAGCATTTT. This translates into CASSPRQGRGQPQHF.

This clonotype has ten or more counts. The chain has TRBV2 and TRBJ1-1; tentative D call: TRBD1 (6 bases). From germline, CDR1 is SNHLY and CDR2 FYNNEI. V lost 0 bases, J lost 10 bases, and 12 bases lay in between. CDR3 size: 13 residues. The chain's CDR3 is CASSEAGGGRAFF. CDR3 DNA: TGTGCCAGCAGTGAAGCTGGAGGGGGGAGAGCTTTCTTT.

At least ten counts were recorded for this clonotype. The CDR3 protein is CASSLDETQYF. DNA of the CDR3: TGCGCCAGCAGCTTGGATGAGACCCAGTACTTC. The gene calls are TRBV5-1 and TRBJ2-5; D call uncertain. Trimming pared 0 bases from V and 5 bases from J, leaving 2 bases between. Per the germline V gene, CDR1 is SGHRS and CDR2 is YFSETQ. The CDR3 spans 11 residues.

This clonotype was observed many times. The chain links TRBV27 to TRBJ2-1, with 13 bases lining up with TRBD2. This CDR3 has 15 amino acids. Germline CDR1 is MNHEY and CDR2 is SMNVEV (reference sequence). The V gene end was trimmed by 6 bases and the J gene end by 7 bases; junction bases not matched to a gene: 6. The DNA of the CDR3 is TGTGCCAGCAGCCTCGGGACTAGCGGGAAAAATGAGCAGTTCTTC. It translates to CASSLGTSGKNEQFF.

Ten or more counts support this clonotype. The chain recombines TRBV7-9 with TRBJ2-1; 8 nucleotides agree with TRBD1. The CDR3 is made up of 13 amino acids. Germline values: CDR1 SEHNR, CDR2 FQNEAQ (reference sequence). The trim removed 5 bases at V and 7 bases at J, leaving 4 bases unmatched. The CDR3 sequence: CASSPDRENEQFF. The CDR3 DNA reads as TGTGCCAGCAGCCCGGACAGGGAGAATGAGCAGTTCTTC.

This clonotype was recorded many times. This rearrangement joins TRBV5-1 to TRBJ2-3; no clear D. Trimming took off 1 base at V and 5 bases at J, with 5 bases between the two ends. The CDR3 loop spans 12 amino acids. CDR1 SGHRS and CDR2 YFSETQ come from the germline V gene. The CDR3 coding sequence is TGCGCCAGCAGCTTGTTCCAAGATACGCAGTATTTT. This codes for CASSLFQDTQYF.

The chain couples TRBV29-1 to TRBJ2-1, with 7 bases that match TRBD2. The germline CDR1 and CDR2 sequences are SQVTM and ANQGSEA. CDR3 length equals 13 residues. The V segment lost 5 bases and the J segment 4 bases; nucleotides outside the gene matches: 5. Here the CDR3 reads CSVQGLQYNEQFF. The CDR3 DNA follows: TGCAGCGTTCAGGGACTACAATACAATGAGCAGTTCTTC.

This clonotype was recorded at least ten times. The chain is built from TRBV10-3 and TRBJ2-3; 7 bases agree with TRBD2. The CDR3 spans 14 residues. The J segment lost 3 bases and the V segment lost 4 bases, leaving 4 bases of the junction unmatched. CDR1 ENHRY and CDR2 SYGVKD come from the germline V gene. The CDR3 spells CAISVGGRTDTQYF. The DNA for the CDR3 is TGTGCCATCAGTGTAGGCGGGAGAACAGATACGCAGTATTTT.

V is TRBV2 and J is TRBJ2-7; weak D call: TRBD1 (5 bases). Trimming took off 6 bases at V and 3 bases at J, with 15 bases between the two ends. The germline gives CDR1 SNHLY, CDR2 FYNNEI. The CDR3 totals 14 residues. The CDR3 spells CASSVASRDYEQYF. The CDR3 DNA sequence: TGTGCCAGCAGCGTCGCAAGCAGGGACTACGAGCAGTACTTC.

The chain has TRBV30 and TRBJ2-7; 11 bases match TRBD2. This CDR3 has 15 amino acids. V gave up 0 bases and J gave up 2 bases; unmatched junction bases: 3. CDR1 is GTSNPN, CDR2 SVGIG, per germline (reference sequence). The CDR3 DNA reads as TGTGCCTGGAGTGTTAGCGGGAGGGGTCCCTACGAGCAGTACTTC. This gives the protein CAWSVSGRGPYEQYF.

Ten or more counts support this clonotype. The CDR3 bases are TGTGCCAGCAGTCCGACAGGGTATAGCAATCAGCCCCAGCATTTT. This codes for CASSPTGYSNQPQHF. The genes are TRBV12-3 or TRBV12-4 and TRBJ1-5, with 7 bases lining up with TRBD1. CDR3 length: 15 amino acids. Germline trimming cut 5 bases from V and 0 bases from J; bases unmatched to any gene: 4.

In its sample, this clonotype was seen many times. The gene calls are TRBV9 and TRBJ2-1, with D unclear. V lost 0 bases and J 9 bases, leaving 7 bases between the germline ends. CDR1 and CDR2 from the germline V gene are SGDLS and YYNGEE. The CDR3 sequence is 12 residues long. The DNA of the CDR3 is TGTGCCAGCAGCGTAGGTCCAGTTGAGCAGTTCTTC. It specifies CASSVGPVEQFF.

This clonotype was recorded at least ten times. V is TRBV29-1 and J is TRBJ1-1; no clear D. This CDR3 region has 13 residues. Germline V gene lookup returns CDR1 SQVTM and CDR2 ANQGSEA. Trimming left V 5 bases short and J 1 base short, with 11 bases between. CDR3 DNA: TGCAGCGTTTTTATGGGAAAGAACACTGAAGCTTTCTTT. Translating gives CSVFMGKNTEAFF.

This clonotype has only a few counts. J is TRBJ2-7 and V is TRBV10-3, with D perhaps matching TRBD1 (5 bases). The CDR3 has 11 residues. Germline CDR1 and CDR2: ENHRY and SYGVKD. The V end lost 5 bases, the J end lost 4 bases, and 6 bases lay between the germline ends. As DNA, the CDR3 is TGTGCCATCAGTCCAGGGTACGAGCAGTACGTC. It translates to CAISPGYEQYV.

This clonotype was seen a handful of times. The chain employs TRBV12-3 or TRBV12-4 and TRBJ1-3, with D possibly matching TRBD1 (5 bases). With 4 bases removed from V and 0 bases from J, the gap between germline ends came to 16 bases. This CDR3 region has 17 residues. CDR3 in DNA: TGTGCCAGCAGTTCGGGGCTCGGGGCATTCTCTGGAAACACCATATATTTT. The encoded protein is CASSSGLGAFSGNTIYF.

This clonotype was observed a few times. The gene calls are TRBV6-2 or TRBV6-3 and TRBJ1-5; D may be TRBD1 (6 bases). CDR1 is MNHEY, CDR2 SVGEGT, per germline. CDR3 length: 14 residues. Trimming cost V 6 bases and J 7 bases, with 16 bases left between them. CDR3: CASRTQGSEQPQHF. The CDR3 DNA reads as TGTGCCAGCAGGACACAGGGTTCGGAGCAGCCCCAGCATTTT.

This clonotype was observed many times. The chain uses TRBV27 and TRBJ2-7; 11 bases fit TRBD1. The ends lost 1 base at V and 4 bases at J; junction bases unmatched: 3. Germline values: CDR1 MNHEY, CDR2 SMNVEV (reference sequence). This CDR3 is built from 15 residues. The CDR3 DNA reads as TGTGCCAGCAGTTTATGGACAGGGGGCATTTACGAGCAGTACTTC. Translated: CASSLWTGGIYEQYF.

This clonotype was found many times. The V gene is TRBV29-1, the J gene TRBJ2-1; D is perhaps TRBD1 (5 bases). With 7 bases removed from V and 9 bases from J, the gap between germline ends came to 10 bases. Germline values: CDR1 SQVTM, CDR2 ANQGSEA. The CDR3 is made up of 10 amino acids. As DNA, the CDR3 is TGCAGCGGGGGCTCTAGTGAGCAGTTCTTC. Translated, it gives CSGGSSEQFF.

At least ten counts were recorded for this clonotype. This chain connects TRBV15 to TRBJ1-5, with D maybe TRBD1 (5 bases). Trimming stripped 5 bases from V and 2 bases from J, with 13 bases between. This CDR3 comprises 15 residues. The germline gives CDR1 LNHNV, CDR2 YYDKDF (reference sequence). The CDR3 DNA is TGTGCCACCAGCCCACTGGGGACTGGCAATCAGCCCCAGCATTTT. This encodes CATSPLGTGNQPQHF.